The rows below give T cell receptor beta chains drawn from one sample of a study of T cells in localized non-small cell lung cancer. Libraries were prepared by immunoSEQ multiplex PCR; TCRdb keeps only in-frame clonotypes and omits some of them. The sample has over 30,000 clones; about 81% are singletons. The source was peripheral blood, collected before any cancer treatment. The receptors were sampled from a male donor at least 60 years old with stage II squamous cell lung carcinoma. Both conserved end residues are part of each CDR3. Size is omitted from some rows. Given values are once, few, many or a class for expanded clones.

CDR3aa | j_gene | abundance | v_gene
CASSYKGPISNQPQHF | TRBJ1-5 | . | TRBV6-5
CASSLGVREAQPQHF | TRBJ1-5 | once | TRBV7-2
CASSRDRGNEKLFF | TRBJ1-4 | . | TRBV7-2
CASSPGDRAPTYEQYF | TRBJ2-7 | few | TRBV7-3
CASSPVWGEADTQYF | TRBJ2-3 | once | TRBV18
CASERRDEQFF | TRBJ2-1 | . | TRBV6-1
CASSLASPATSYEQYF | TRBJ2-7 | . | TRBV7-9
CASSPGIFKAGGSYEQYF | TRBJ2-7 | . | TRBV7-6
CASSSRTGDNQPQHF | TRBJ1-5 | few | TRBV7-2
CSAFGVGTDTQYF | TRBJ2-3 | . | TRBV29-1
CASSGTGGAGQPQHF | TRBJ1-5 | once | TRBV9
CASRVNTEAFF | TRBJ1-1 | . | TRBV6-1
CASSFEGAGEKLFF | TRBJ1-4 | . | TRBV28
CAWSQGNDQPQHF | TRBJ1-5 | . | TRBV30
CASSLDGASDEKLFF | TRBJ1-4 | once | TRBV5-1
CASSVDGQGWRGCSYEQYF | TRBJ2-7 | . | TRBV9
CASSPQGQGNSPLHF | TRBJ1-6 | . | TRBV9
CASSPSNIQYF | TRBJ2-4 | . | TRBV28